This entry describes one T cell receptor (beta chain). The data were taken from a study of T cells in Graves' hyperthyroidism and ophthalmopathy. CDR3 size: 13 residues. In germline, CDR1 is SQVTM, CDR2 ANQGSEA. Trimming at V came to 7 bases and at J to 0 bases, leaving 4 bases not matched to a gene. Researchers took RNA transcripts and amplified the TCR beta CDR3 regions from them. The TCR CDR3 was amplified in a first-round RT-PCR using the HTBI primer set. TCRdb re-analysed the multiplex PCR reads in MiXCR, keeping a single row per CDR3 protein. Of 480,000 or so distinct CDR3 sequences listed, around 43% are singletons.

The sample was peripheral blood or thyroid tissue (not recorded which). The sequence was obtained from an adult woman with Graves' disease, either hyperthyroidism or ophthalmopathy (not recorded which). The rearrangement joins TRBV29-1 to TRBJ2-7; 9 nucleotides match TRBD1. CDR3 protein: CSGGQGNSYEQYF. CDR3 DNA: TGCAGCGGGGGACAGGGTAACTCCTACGAGCAGTACTTC.